The 13 T cell receptor beta chains reported below all come from one sample, sequenced in a study of response to subunit inactivated influenza vaccine. A single record per CDR3 protein comes from TCRdb applying MiXCR to the RT-PCR reads. This table has hundreds of thousands of distinct CDR3 sequences, about 15% appearing once. Material: PBMCs from blood, obtained about 14 days before vaccination. The receptor source for this set is a man in his fifties who received an inactivated influenza vaccine.

This clonotype appeared a few times. The chain combines TRBV29-1 with TRBJ2-2; D tentatively fits TRBD1 or TRBD2 (6 bases each). Between the trimmed V and J ends, which lost 2 bases and 2 bases, there was a span of 9 bases. Germline CDR1 and CDR2: SQVTM and ANQGSEA. This CDR3 is built from 14 residues. The CDR3 is CSVERGPNTGELFF. The CDR3 region has the DNA TGCAGCGTTGAACGGGGGCCCAACACCGGGGAGCTGTTTTTT.

This clonotype was recorded at least ten times. CDR3 bases: TGTGCCAGCAGCCCGGACTCGGTCGAGCAGTACTTC. Translating gives CASSPDSVEQYF. The J gene is TRBJ2-7, the V gene TRBV3-1; TRBD2 is a possible D gene (5 bases). Germline loops: CDR1 LGHDT, CDR2 YNNKEL (reference sequence). Deletions cut 4 bases from V and 6 bases from J, with 10 bases between. This CDR3 has 12 amino acids.

The rearrangement joins TRBV7-6 to TRBJ1-2; 8 positions match TRBD1. Per germline, CDR1 SGHVS and CDR2 FNYEAQ. Germline trimming cut 1 base from V and 7 bases from J; bases unmatched to any gene: 5. This CDR3 comprises 14 residues. The CDR3 sequence is CASSLGTGSSGYTF. Here the CDR3 DNA reads TGTGCCAGCAGCTTAGGGACAGGGTCCTCTGGCTACACCTTC.

J is TRBJ2-2 and V is TRBV20-1; D may correspond to TRBD1 or TRBD2 (6 bases each). Germline CDR1 reads DFQATT; CDR2 reads SNEGSKA (reference sequence). V was shortened by 0 bases and J by 3 bases, with 14 bases between the two germline ends. The CDR3 runs 16 residues. The CDR3 DNA is TGCAGTGCTAGAGATGGGCAGGGGAGGCACACCGGGGAGCTGTTTTTT. It yields the protein CSARDGQGRHTGELFF.

The sample holds a few counts of this clonotype. The rearrangement uses TRBV29-1 and TRBJ1-2; no clear D. Germline-derived CDR1 and CDR2 are SQVTM and ANQGSEA. This CDR3 region has 12 residues. Trimming left V 3 bases short and J 2 bases short, with 7 bases between. CDR3 residues: CSVEKRNYGYTF. Written as DNA, the CDR3 is TGCAGCGTTGAGAAGCGAAACTATGGCTACACCTTC.

The V and J genes are TRBV29-1 and TRBJ1-2; 11 positions match TRBD1. The CDR3 consists of 12 residues. V gave up 4 bases and J gave up 6 bases; unmatched junction bases: 1. Germline V CDR1 and CDR2: SQVTM, ANQGSEA. The CDR3 loop reads CSVGDRGDGYTF. CDR3 DNA sequence: TGCAGCGTTGGGGACAGGGGGGATGGCTACACCTTC.

The V and J genes are TRBV29-1 and TRBJ2-3; D gene ambiguous. Germline CDR1 reads SQVTM; CDR2 reads ANQGSEA. This CDR3 spans 14 amino acids. Trimming stripped 6 bases from V and 5 bases from J, with 18 bases between. CDR3 in amino acids: CSVAQAVRQDTQYF. The CDR3, as DNA: TGCAGCGTCGCCCAGGCAGTTAGACAAGATACGCAGTATTTT.

V usage is TRBV7-9 and J usage is TRBJ2-1, with D perhaps matching TRBD2 (5 bases). The CDR3 sequence is 15 residues long. Germline V gene data show CDR1 as SEHNR and CDR2 as FQNEAQ (reference sequence). Deletions cut 4 bases from V and 9 bases from J, with 19 bases between. The CDR3 DNA reads TGTGCCAGCAGCTCCCTCGGGGTTGGAGCCAGTGAGCAGTTCTTC. Translation gives CASSSLGVGASEQFF.

V and J are TRBV12-3 or TRBV12-4 and TRBJ1-2; maybe TRBD1 (6 bases). The CDR3 loop spans 13 amino acids. V lost 6 bases and J 4 bases, leaving 12 bases between the germline ends. CDR3 sequence (DNA): TGTGCCAGCAGAGTGACAGGTCCCTATGGCTACACCTTC. This sequence encodes CASRVTGPYGYTF.

This chain links TRBV24-1 with TRBJ2-3; D not resolved. Trimming took 9 bases from V and 0 from J, leaving 12 bases between them. The germline CDR1 and CDR2 sequences are KGHDR and SFDVKD. The CDR3 loop spans 14 amino acids. The CDR3 bases are TGTGCCACCGGATGGGGTCAAAGCACAGATACGCAGTATTTT. Protein: CATGWGQSTDTQYF.

There are a few counts of this clonotype. The chain combines TRBV20-1 with TRBJ2-3; 12 bases map to TRBD2. V was clipped by 5 bases and J by 2 bases; unmatched bases: 8. Per germline, CDR1 DFQATT and CDR2 SNEGSKA (reference sequence). This CDR3 is 16 amino acids long. CDR3 DNA: TGCAGTGCTCTTCCACTAGCGGGGGGCGACACAGATACGCAGTATTTT. It is translated as CSALPLAGGDTDTQYF.

This clonotype was seen only a few times. The rearrangement uses TRBV7-9 and TRBJ2-2, with unresolved D. This CDR3 comprises 15 residues. The V gene lost 2 bases and the J gene lost 4 bases, with 11 bases spanning the gap. Germline lookup yields CDR1 SEHNR and CDR2 FQNEAQ (reference sequence). In DNA, the CDR3 is TGTGCCAGCAGCTTATATGGCGGAACCACCGGGGAGCTGTTTTTT. Protein sequence: CASSLYGGTTGELFF.

This clonotype was detected many times. The chain recombines TRBV15 with TRBJ1-1, with 7 bases fitting TRBD1. There are 12 residues in the CDR3. The V gene end was trimmed by 5 bases and the J gene end by 7 bases; junction bases not matched to a gene: 4. Germline-derived CDR1 and CDR2 are LNHNV and YYDKDF (reference sequence). The CDR3 DNA is TGTGCCACCAGCTCCACAGGGGTTGAAGCTTTCTTT. It specifies CATSSTGVEAFF.